The sequence of this T cell receptor (beta chain) was determined in a study of blood T cell repertoires in COVID-19. Study-level information: The origin of the acute and convalescent COVID-19 samples was the United States, Italy and Spain. The cDNA or gDNA used as material had been derived from T cells, B-cell-depleted T cells, or PBMCs.

Profiling relied on immunoSEQ multiplex PCR, and the TCRdb table lists in-frame clones only, not all of them. The sample carries about 100,000 clones, around 90% recorded once. The CDR3 runs to 13 residues. After removal of 3 bases from V and 6 bases from J, the junction contained 3 bases not matched to a gene. Per germline, CDR1 SQVTM and CDR2 ANQGSEA. This chain uses TRBV29-1 with TRBJ1-5, with 9 bases aligning to TRBD1. This clonotype was sampled from a man between 50 and 59 years old with acute or convalescent COVID-19. Sequenced material: peripheral blood. CDR3 bases: TGCAGCGTTGATACAGGGGGCGGTCAGCCCCAGCATTTT. This gives the protein CSVDTGGGQPQHF.